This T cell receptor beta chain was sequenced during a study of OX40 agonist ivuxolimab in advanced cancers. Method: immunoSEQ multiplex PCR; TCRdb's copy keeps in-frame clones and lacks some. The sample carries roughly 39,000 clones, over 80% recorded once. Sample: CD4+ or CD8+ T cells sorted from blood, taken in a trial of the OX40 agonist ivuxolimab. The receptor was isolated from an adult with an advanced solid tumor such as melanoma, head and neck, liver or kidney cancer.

The chain's CDR3 is CSVGDRSPYEQYF. CDR3 in DNA: TGCAGCGTCGGCGACAGGAGCCCCTACGAGCAGTACTTC. V is TRBV29-1 and J is TRBJ2-7; a possible D gene is TRBD1 (6 bases). V was pared by 6 bases and J by 2 bases, with 14 bases between. The CDR3 totals 13 residues. Looked up from germline, CDR1 is SQVTM and CDR2 is ANQGSEA.